This T cell receptor beta chain was retrieved from a study of control samples from healthy donors and cancer patients. Profiled with immunoSEQ multiplex PCR; TCRdb holds only in-frame clones, not every one. This table has around 170,000 clones, roughly nine tenths appearing once. The sequence came from a man aged 25 to 40 in good health. The sequencing input was blood.

CDR3 sequence: CASSALQGEDYGYTF. The CDR3 nucleotides are TGTGCCAGCAGCGCATTACAGGGGGAGGACTATGGCTACACCTTC. The chain carries TRBV7-9 and TRBJ1-2; 8 nucleotides agree with TRBD1. This CDR3 contains 15 residues. Looked up from germline, CDR1 is SEHNR and CDR2 is FQNEAQ (reference sequence). Trimming removed 5 bases from V and 3 bases from J; junction bases left unmatched: 8.